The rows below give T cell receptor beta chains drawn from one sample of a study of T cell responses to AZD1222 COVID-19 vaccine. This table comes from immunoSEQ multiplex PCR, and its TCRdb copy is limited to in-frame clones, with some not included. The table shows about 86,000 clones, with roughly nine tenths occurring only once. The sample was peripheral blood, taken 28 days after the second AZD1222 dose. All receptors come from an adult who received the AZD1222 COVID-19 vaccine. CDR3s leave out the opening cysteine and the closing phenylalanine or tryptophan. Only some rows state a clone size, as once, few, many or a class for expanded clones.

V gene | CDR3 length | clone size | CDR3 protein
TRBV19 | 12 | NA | ASSIVRVGQPQH
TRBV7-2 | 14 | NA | ASSLLGTGGTGELF
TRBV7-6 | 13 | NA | ASSSSQDSGTEAF
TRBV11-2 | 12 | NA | ASSLVSSNYGYT
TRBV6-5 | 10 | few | ASTRNNQPQH
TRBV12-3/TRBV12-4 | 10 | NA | ASSLWRFGYT
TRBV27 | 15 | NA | ASSLSAGLLYLGEQF
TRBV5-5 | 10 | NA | ASSAFNEKLF
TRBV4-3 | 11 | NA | ASSPSGDGEQY
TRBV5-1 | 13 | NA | ASSPGTGGVETQY
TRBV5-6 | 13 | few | ASSPESAGYYGYT
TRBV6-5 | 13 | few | ASSYSPGASYGYT
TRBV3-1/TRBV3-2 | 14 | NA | ASSQDMDRENEKLF
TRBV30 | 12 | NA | AWSVTSGFYEQY
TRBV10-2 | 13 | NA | ASCPGQGRKGTQY
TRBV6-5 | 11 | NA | ASSYGAGYEQY
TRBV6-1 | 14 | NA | ASSDRGQHSNQPQH
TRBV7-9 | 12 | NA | ASSTGGSNQPQH
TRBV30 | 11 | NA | AWNLGSTSPLH
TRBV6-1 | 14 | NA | ASSVYRGGYQETQY
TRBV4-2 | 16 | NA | ASSQDASGGALVETQY
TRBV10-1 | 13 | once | ASVPDRQHTDTQY
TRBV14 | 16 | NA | ASSQTGGLAGNYNEQF
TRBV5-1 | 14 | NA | ASSLVQGSPGNTIY
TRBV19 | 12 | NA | ASSPGQGWNEQF
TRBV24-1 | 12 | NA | ATTGTTNTGELF
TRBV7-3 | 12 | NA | ASSQNAGYTEAF
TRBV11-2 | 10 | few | ASSEPAAEAF
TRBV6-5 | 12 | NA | ASSYSRGGSGYT
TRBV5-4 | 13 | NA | ASSRAAKNTGELF
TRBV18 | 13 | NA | ASSTLADSTDTQY
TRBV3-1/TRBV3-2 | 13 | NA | ASSLGRTSTDTQY
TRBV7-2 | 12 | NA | ASSKSGGTDTQY
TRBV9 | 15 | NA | ASSVHPGGAYQETQY
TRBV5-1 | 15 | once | ASSLEPGQGLSGKLF
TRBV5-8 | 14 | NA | ASSSLGRASTGELF
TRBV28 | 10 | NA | ASSLSPYEQY
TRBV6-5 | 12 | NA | ASSYARPNSPLH
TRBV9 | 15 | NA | ASSAVLLAGVSNEQF
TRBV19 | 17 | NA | ASTTGLSGVASSNQPQH
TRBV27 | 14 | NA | ASSLGTDVVVSGYT
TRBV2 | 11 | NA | AIFEDRGYGYT
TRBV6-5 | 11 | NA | AGRQGQNSPLH
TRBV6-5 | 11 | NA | ASWGRGNYGYT
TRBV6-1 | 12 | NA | ASSDARWGYGYT
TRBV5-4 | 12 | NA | ASSLGGAKNIQY
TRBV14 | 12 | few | ASSQGGINQPQH
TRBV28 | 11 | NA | ASSSLTGTSYT
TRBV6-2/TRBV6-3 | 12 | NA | ASSLPAPWGEQF
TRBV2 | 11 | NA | ASMGREGEKLF
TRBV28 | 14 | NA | ASSLWSAGGLREQY
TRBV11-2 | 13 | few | ASSPRPGSNQPQH
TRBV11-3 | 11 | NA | ASSSGQTTEAF
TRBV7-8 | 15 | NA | ASSRGQGNFGANVLT
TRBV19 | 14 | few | ASSTRLAGNTGELF
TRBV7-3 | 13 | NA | ASSTTRAGANVLT
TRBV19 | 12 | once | ASRGRECNQPQH
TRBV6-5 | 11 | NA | ASSYDSTDTQY
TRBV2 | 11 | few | ASSEGANYGYT
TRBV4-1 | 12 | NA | ASSRTGFSETQY